Listed below are T cell receptor beta chains from one sample, sequenced in a study of glioma-infiltrating T cells after dendritic cell vaccination. The protocol was immunoSEQ multiplex PCR, while the TCRdb copy is restricted to in-frame clones and leaves out a portion. Here the sample spans roughly 85,000 clones, 85% being singletons. Sequenced here: blood, sampled after dendritic cell vaccination. The origin of the receptors is a human donor with glioblastoma. Each CDR3 is given with its conserved first and last residue. D genes are given only for firm matches. The size field is filled for only some rows; it gives once, few, many or a size class.

clone size: -; J gene: TRBJ1-2; V gene: TRBV6-5; D gene: -; CDR3 protein: CASRLDSGQGGYTF; CDR3 DNA: TGTGCCAGCAGACTGGACAGCGGCCAAGGTGGCTACACCTTC
clone size: -; J gene: TRBJ2-7; V gene: TRBV25-1; D gene: -; CDR3 protein: CASSGIGGKGYEQYF; CDR3 DNA: TGTGCCAGCAGTGGGATCGGGGGTAAAGGGTACGAGCAGTACTTC
clone size: -; J gene: TRBJ2-7; V gene: TRBV5-6; D gene: TRBD2; CDR3 protein: CASSFSGLPYEQYF; CDR3 DNA: TGTGCCAGCAGCTTTAGCGGGCTACCCTACGAGCAGTACTTC
clone size: -; J gene: TRBJ2-5; V gene: TRBV27; D gene: TRBD1; CDR3 protein: CASSTRQGMETQYF; CDR3 DNA: TGTGCCAGCAGTACCCGACAGGGTATGGAGACCCAGTACTTC
clone size: -; J gene: TRBJ2-7; V gene: TRBV5-4; D gene: -; CDR3 protein: CASSRVSQGGLTVEQYF; CDR3 DNA: TGTGCCAGCAGCCGGGTCTCCCAGGGAGGTCTCACTGTTGAGCAGTACTTC
clone size: -; J gene: TRBJ2-2; V gene: TRBV19; D gene: -; CDR3 protein: CASTGVTGELFF; CDR3 DNA: TGTGCCAGTACCGGGGTCACCGGGGAGCTGTTTTTT
clone size: -; J gene: TRBJ2-2; V gene: TRBV15; D gene: -; CDR3 protein: CATKGGASSGELFF; CDR3 DNA: TGTGCCACCAAAGGAGGGGCCAGCTCCGGGGAGCTGTTTTTT
clone size: -; J gene: TRBJ2-7; V gene: TRBV6-1; D gene: -; CDR3 protein: CASTLSFDEQYF; CDR3 DNA: TGTGCCAGCACCCTTAGTTTCGACGAGCAGTACTTC
clone size: few; J gene: TRBJ1-2; V gene: TRBV27; D gene: -; CDR3 protein: CASSLTEHYGYTF; CDR3 DNA: TGTGCCAGCAGTTTGACAGAACACTATGGCTACACCTTC
clone size: -; J gene: TRBJ2-1; V gene: TRBV9; D gene: -; CDR3 protein: CASSLRPGEQFF; CDR3 DNA: TGTGCCAGCAGCTTACGTCCGGGTGAGCAGTTCTTC
clone size: -; J gene: TRBJ2-5; V gene: TRBV19; D gene: -; CDR3 protein: CASSILDSEAETQYF; CDR3 DNA: TGTGCCAGTAGTATTCTGGACAGCGAGGCGGAGACCCAGTACTTC
clone size: -; J gene: TRBJ2-2; V gene: TRBV7-6; D gene: TRBD2; CDR3 protein: CASSLTSGHTGELFF; CDR3 DNA: TGTGCCAGCAGCCTAACTAGCGGCCACACCGGGGAGCTGTTTTTT
clone size: -; J gene: TRBJ1-1; V gene: TRBV28; D gene: TRBD1; CDR3 protein: CASSFIGPSYRGNTEAFF; CDR3 DNA: TGTGCCAGCAGTTTCATTGGGCCTAGTTACAGGGGGAACACTGAAGCTTTCTTT
clone size: -; J gene: TRBJ1-1; V gene: TRBV5-1; D gene: TRBD1; CDR3 protein: CASSLAGTADPIHTEAFF; CDR3 DNA: TGCGCCAGCAGCTTGGCGGGGACAGCGGACCCCATTCACACTGAAGCTTTCTTT
clone size: -; J gene: TRBJ2-6; V gene: TRBV5-6; D gene: TRBD2; CDR3 protein: CASSPMSGGAFGANVLTF; CDR3 DNA: TGTGCCAGCAGCCCAATGAGCGGGGGGGCCTTCGGGGCCAACGTCCTGACTTTC
clone size: once; J gene: TRBJ2-2; V gene: TRBV6-1; D gene: TRBD1; CDR3 protein: CASSERGTGVTGELFF; CDR3 DNA: TGTGCCAGCAGTGAAAGGGGTACAGGGGTCACCGGGGAGCTGTTTTTT
clone size: once; J gene: TRBJ1-1; V gene: TRBV7-2; D gene: -; CDR3 protein: CASSLTWQATEAFF; CDR3 DNA: TGTGCCAGCAGCTTAACTTGGCAGGCAACTGAAGCTTTCTTT
clone size: once; J gene: TRBJ2-3; V gene: TRBV19; D gene: TRBD2; CDR3 protein: CASKTSATGTDTQYF; CDR3 DNA: TGTGCCAGTAAGACTAGCGCGACCGGCACAGATACGCAGTATTTT
clone size: -; J gene: TRBJ1-1; V gene: TRBV12-1; D gene: -; CDR3 protein: CASSFSGEAFF; CDR3 DNA: TGTGCCAGCAGCTTCTCAGGGGAAGCTTTCTTT
clone size: once; J gene: TRBJ2-7; V gene: TRBV18; D gene: TRBD2; CDR3 protein: CASSPGTSANYEQYF; CDR3 DNA: TGTGCCAGCTCACCCGGGACTAGCGCGAACTACGAGCAGTACTTC
clone size: once; J gene: TRBJ1-4; V gene: TRBV29-1; D gene: -; CDR3 protein: CSVGQLGTNEKLFF; CDR3 DNA: TGCAGCGTTGGACAGCTTGGGACTAATGAAAAACTGTTTTTT
clone size: -; J gene: TRBJ2-6; V gene: TRBV7-6; D gene: -; CDR3 protein: CASSAVSQSRANVLTF; CDR3 DNA: TGTGCCAGCAGCGCAGTCTCACAAAGTCGGGCCAACGTCCTGACTTTC
clone size: -; J gene: TRBJ2-1; V gene: TRBV19; D gene: TRBD2; CDR3 protein: CASRNGGRINEQFF; CDR3 DNA: TGTGCCAGCAGAAACGGCGGGAGAATAAATGAGCAGTTCTTC
clone size: -; J gene: TRBJ2-3; V gene: TRBV27; D gene: -; CDR3 protein: CASSSQEGSFPDTQYF; CDR3 DNA: TGTGCCAGCAGCAGCCAGGAGGGGAGCTTTCCAGATACGCAGTATTTT
clone size: -; J gene: TRBJ2-3; V gene: TRBV19; D gene: TRBD2; CDR3 protein: CASSSGGGDTQYF; CDR3 DNA: TGTGCCAGTAGTAGTGGCGGGGGGGATACGCAGTATTTT
clone size: -; J gene: TRBJ2-1; V gene: TRBV15; D gene: TRBD2; CDR3 protein: CATSSARLRTSGGHNEQFF; CDR3 DNA: TGTGCCACCAGCAGTGCTCGACTCAGGACTAGCGGGGGACACAATGAGCAGTTCTTC
clone size: once; J gene: TRBJ2-5; V gene: TRBV5-1; D gene: TRBD2; CDR3 protein: CASSISGRAETQYF; CDR3 DNA: TGCGCCAGCAGCATCTCGGGGAGGGCAGAGACCCAGTACTTC
clone size: -; J gene: TRBJ2-7; V gene: TRBV6-1; D gene: TRBD2; CDR3 protein: CASSVLAGASDEQYF; CDR3 DNA: TGTGCCAGCAGCGTCTTAGCGGGAGCGTCGGACGAGCAGTACTTC
clone size: -; J gene: TRBJ1-6; V gene: TRBV9; D gene: TRBD1; CDR3 protein: CASSGGQVGGSPLHF; CDR3 DNA: TGTGCCAGCAGCGGCGGACAGGTAGGGGGTTCACCCCTCCACTTT
clone size: -; J gene: TRBJ1-5; V gene: TRBV7-2; D gene: TRBD1; CDR3 protein: CASSQNRGESNQPQHF; CDR3 DNA: TGTGCCAGCAGCCAAAACAGGGGGGAGAGCAATCAGCCCCAGCATTTT
clone size: -; J gene: TRBJ2-2; V gene: TRBV19; D gene: TRBD2; CDR3 protein: CASTLPRTSGGTGELFF; CDR3 DNA: TGTGCCAGTACCTTACCCCGGACTAGCGGGGGTACCGGGGAGCTGTTTTTT
clone size: -; J gene: TRBJ2-7; V gene: TRBV9; D gene: TRBD2; CDR3 protein: CASSVRGEGHEQYF; CDR3 DNA: TGTGCCAGCAGCGTACGTGGGGAGGGACACGAGCAGTACTTC
clone size: -; J gene: TRBJ1-3; V gene: TRBV6-6; D gene: -; CDR3 protein: CASSYSEGNTIYF; CDR3 DNA: TGTGCCAGCAGTTACTCGGAGGGAAACACCATATATTTT
clone size: -; J gene: TRBJ2-7; V gene: TRBV27; D gene: TRBD1; CDR3 protein: CASSWGTGDYEQYF; CDR3 DNA: TGTGCCAGCAGTTGGGGGACAGGGGACTACGAGCAGTACTTC
clone size: -; J gene: TRBJ2-5; V gene: TRBV9; D gene: TRBD1; CDR3 protein: CASSVLTGVRETQYF; CDR3 DNA: TGTGCCAGCAGCGTACTGACAGGGGTCCGAGAGACCCAGTACTTC
clone size: once; J gene: TRBJ1-1; V gene: TRBV4-1; D gene: TRBD1; CDR3 protein: CASSLIGTGQNTEAFF; CDR3 DNA: TGCGCCAGCAGTCTAATCGGGACAGGGCAAAACACTGAAGCTTTCTTT
clone size: -; J gene: TRBJ2-7; V gene: TRBV29-1; D gene: TRBD2; CDR3 protein: CSVDFSGGSYEQYF; CDR3 DNA: TGCAGCGTTGACTTTAGCGGGGGCTCCTACGAGCAGTACTTC
clone size: once; J gene: TRBJ2-3; V gene: TRBV9; D gene: TRBD2; CDR3 protein: CASSASGRADTQYF; CDR3 DNA: TGTGCCAGCAGCGCTAGCGGGAGGGCAGATACGCAGTATTTT
clone size: -; J gene: TRBJ1-2; V gene: TRBV6-1; D gene: TRBD1; CDR3 protein: CASSDLRGQGAGGYTF; CDR3 DNA: TGTGCCAGCAGTGATCTCCGAGGACAGGGGGCCGGAGGCTACACCTTC
clone size: -; J gene: TRBJ2-7; V gene: TRBV28; D gene: -; CDR3 protein: CASSIPRDTYEQYF; CDR3 DNA: TGTGCCAGCAGTATCCCCCGGGATACCTACGAGCAGTACTTC
clone size: -; J gene: TRBJ2-7; V gene: TRBV6-1; D gene: TRBD1; CDR3 protein: CASNGDRVVYEQYF; CDR3 DNA: TGTGCCAGCAACGGGGACAGGGTAGTCTACGAGCAGTACTTC
clone size: -; J gene: TRBJ2-1; V gene: TRBV7-3; D gene: TRBD1; CDR3 protein: CASSLPDRGDEQFF; CDR3 DNA: TGTGCCAGCAGCTTACCGGACAGGGGCGATGAGCAGTTCTTC
clone size: few; J gene: TRBJ2-5; V gene: TRBV7-2; D gene: -; CDR3 protein: CASGTGFQETQYF; CDR3 DNA: TGTGCCAGCGGAACAGGGTTCCAAGAGACCCAGTACTTC
clone size: -; J gene: TRBJ1-3; V gene: TRBV5-1; D gene: -; CDR3 protein: CASSMGASSSSGNTIYF; CDR3 DNA: TGCGCCAGCAGCATGGGGGCCAGTTCAAGCTCTGGAAACACCATATATTTT
clone size: -; J gene: TRBJ1-2; V gene: TRBV18; D gene: TRBD1; CDR3 protein: CASSPVKGGEGYGYTF; CDR3 DNA: TGTGCCAGCTCACCTGTAAAAGGGGGCGAGGGCTATGGCTACACCTTC
clone size: -; J gene: TRBJ2-2; V gene: TRBV27; D gene: -; CDR3 protein: CASRGGLDTGELFF; CDR3 DNA: TGTGCCAGCAGGGGGGGGCTCGACACCGGGGAGCTGTTTTTT
clone size: -; J gene: TRBJ2-4; V gene: TRBV2; D gene: -; CDR3 protein: CASSPTFRHIQYF; CDR3 DNA: TGTGCCAGCAGTCCCACTTTTCGTCACATTCAGTACTTC
clone size: -; J gene: TRBJ2-7; V gene: TRBV5-1; D gene: -; CDR3 protein: CASSWGDRSYEQYF; CDR3 DNA: TGCGCCAGCAGCTGGGGGGACAGATCCTACGAGCAGTACTTC
clone size: -; J gene: TRBJ1-5; V gene: TRBV27; D gene: TRBD1; CDR3 protein: CASSSGQASNQPQHF; CDR3 DNA: TGTGCCAGCAGTTCGGGACAGGCTAGCAATCAGCCCCAGCATTTT
clone size: once; J gene: TRBJ1-5; V gene: TRBV4-3; D gene: -; CDR3 protein: CASSQDRGQPQHF; CDR3 DNA: TGCGCCAGCAGCCAAGATCGCGGTCAGCCCCAGCATTTT
clone size: once; J gene: TRBJ1-5; V gene: TRBV6-5; D gene: TRBD1; CDR3 protein: CASSLTQGNQPQHF; CDR3 DNA: TGTGCCAGCAGTTTGACACAGGGGAATCAGCCCCAGCATTTT
clone size: -; J gene: TRBJ1-5; V gene: TRBV14; D gene: -; CDR3 protein: CASSQDQGKGNQPQHF; CDR3 DNA: TGTGCCAGCAGCCAAGATCAGGGGAAGGGCAATCAGCCCCAGCATTTT
clone size: once; J gene: TRBJ2-2; V gene: TRBV7-9; D gene: TRBD2; CDR3 protein: CASRRLAGTNTGELFF; CDR3 DNA: TGTGCCAGCAGAAGACTAGCGGGCACGAACACCGGGGAGCTGTTTTTT